This T cell receptor (beta chain) was observed in a study of vaccination and CD4 T cells after COVID-19. On this clonotype itself: What it binds is unknown.

Scientists ran DNA taken from cultured CD4+ T cells through the Oncomine TCR Beta short-read assay for sequencing. In TCRdb, the PCR reads were re-called with MiXCR into one record per CDR3 protein. This sample carries some 25,000 distinct CDR3 sequences, under 55% of them seen once, and the ten largest clones take roughly 7%. Treatment of the sample: 10-day PBMC culture with coronavirus spike peptide pools or control peptides (ViraFEST assay). The CDR3 is 11 amino acids. Looked up from germline, CDR1 is DFQATT and CDR2 is SNEGSKA (reference sequence). With 7 bases removed from V and 5 bases from J, the gap between germline ends came to 11 bases.

The TCR sequence derives from a human donor who had recovered from COVID-19. The J gene is TRBJ1-1, the V gene TRBV20-1; the D is unclear. Sequencing was carried out using CD4+ T cells from blood, cultured in vitro. In DNA form, the CDR3 reads TGCAGTGATCAAAGGGAGACTGAAGCTTTCTTT. As protein: CSDQRETEAFF.